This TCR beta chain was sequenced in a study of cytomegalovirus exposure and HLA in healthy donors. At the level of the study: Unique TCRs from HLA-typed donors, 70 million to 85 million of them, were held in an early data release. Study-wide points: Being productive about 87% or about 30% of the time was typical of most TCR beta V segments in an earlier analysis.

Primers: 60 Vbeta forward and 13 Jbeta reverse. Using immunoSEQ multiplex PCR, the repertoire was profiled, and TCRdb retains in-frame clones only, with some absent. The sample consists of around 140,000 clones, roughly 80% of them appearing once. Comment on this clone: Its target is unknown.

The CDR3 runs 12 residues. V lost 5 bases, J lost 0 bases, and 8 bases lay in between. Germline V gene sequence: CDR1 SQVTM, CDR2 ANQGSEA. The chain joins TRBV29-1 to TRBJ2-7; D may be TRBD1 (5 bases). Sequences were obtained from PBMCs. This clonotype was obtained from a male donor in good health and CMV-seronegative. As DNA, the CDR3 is TGCAGCGTTCGGACATCCTCCTACGAGCAGTACTTC. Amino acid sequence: CSVRTSSYEQYF.